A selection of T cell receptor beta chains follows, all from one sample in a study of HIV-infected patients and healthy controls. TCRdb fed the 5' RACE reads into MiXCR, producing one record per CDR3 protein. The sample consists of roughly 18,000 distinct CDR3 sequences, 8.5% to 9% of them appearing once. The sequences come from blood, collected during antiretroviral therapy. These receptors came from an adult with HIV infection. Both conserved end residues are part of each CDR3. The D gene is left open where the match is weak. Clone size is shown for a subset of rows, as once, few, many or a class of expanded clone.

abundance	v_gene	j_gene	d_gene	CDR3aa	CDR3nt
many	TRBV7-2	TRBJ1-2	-	CASSLVGGSNYGYTF	TGTGCCAGCAGCTTAGTGGGGGGCTCTAACTATGGCTACACCTTC
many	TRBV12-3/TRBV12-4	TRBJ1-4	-	CASSLAGGGPSTNEKLFF	TGTGCCAGCAGTTTAGCGGGAGGGGGACCTTCAACTAATGAAAAACTGTTTTTT
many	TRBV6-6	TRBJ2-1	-	CASSGDNYNEQFF	TGTGCCAGCAGCGGGGACAACTACAATGAGCAGTTCTTC
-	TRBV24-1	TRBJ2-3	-	CATSDSPSVDTQYF	TGTGCCACCAGTGATTCCCCCTCTGTTGATACGCAGTATTTT
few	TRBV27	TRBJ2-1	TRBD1	CASSPGQGLNEQFF	TGTGCCAGCAGTCCGGGACAGGGCCTCAATGAGCAGTTCTTC
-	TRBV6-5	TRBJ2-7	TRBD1	CASRSDRGSYEQYF	TGTGCCAGCAGAAGCGACAGGGGCTCCTACGAGCAGTACTTC
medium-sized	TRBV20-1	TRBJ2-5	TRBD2	CSASPWAGGDQETQYF	TGCAGTGCTAGTCCGTGGGCGGGGGGGGATCAAGAGACCCAGTACTTC
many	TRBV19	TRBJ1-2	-	CASSIEEGSTYGYTF	TGTGCCAGTAGTATCGAGGAGGGCAGCACCTATGGCTACACCTTC
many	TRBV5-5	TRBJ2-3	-	CASSSGPTPGPDTQYF	TGTGCCAGCAGCTCCGGACCCACCCCGGGCCCAGATACGCAGTATTTT
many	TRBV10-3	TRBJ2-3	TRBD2	CAISQREGSDTQYF	TGTGCCATCTCCCAGCGGGAGGGGTCAGATACGCAGTATTTT
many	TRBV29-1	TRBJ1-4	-	CSVTIATNEKLFF	TGCAGCGTGACCATTGCAACTAATGAAAAACTGTTTTTT
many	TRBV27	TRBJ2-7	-	CASSPGFLGEQYF	TGTGCCAGCAGCCCAGGTTTCCTAGGTGAGCAGTACTTC
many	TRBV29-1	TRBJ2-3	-	CSVEAATSTDTQYF	TGCAGCGTTGAGGCAGCGACGAGCACAGATACGCAGTATTTT
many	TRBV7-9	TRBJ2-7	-	CASSPNYEQYF	TGTGCCAGCAGCCCGAACTACGAGCAGTACTTC
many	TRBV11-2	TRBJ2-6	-	CASSLGVSGANVLTF	TGTGCCAGCAGCTTAGGTGTCTCTGGGGCCAACGTCCTGACTTTC
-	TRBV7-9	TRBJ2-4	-	CASSSPSGGGLNIQYF	TGTGCCAGCAGCTCCCCCTCCGGGGGAGGACTAAACATTCAGTACTTC
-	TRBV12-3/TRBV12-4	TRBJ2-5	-	CATRLEGEGGTQYF	TGTGCCACCCGTCTCGAGGGGGAAGGGGGGACCCAGTACTTC
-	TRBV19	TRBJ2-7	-	CASSTRVSYEQYF	TGTGCCAGTAGTACCAGGGTTTCCTACGAGCAGTACTTC